Given below is one T cell receptor beta chain in context. What it recognizes is unknown. The data stem from a study of T-cell memory formation after mild COVID-19. Broader study findings: Clones that contracted clustered mainly in CM and EM if CD4+ and in EMRA if CD8+.

Germline CDR1 reads MNHEY; CDR2 reads SMNVEV (reference sequence). Trimming took 6 bases from V and 6 from J; bases not matched to a gene: 10. The CDR3 is 14 residues long. Via MiXCR, TCRdb re-called the 5' RACE reads, giving one row per CDR3 protein. The table lists 530,000 or so distinct CDR3 sequences, around a sixth of them singletons, with roughly 7.7% in the top ten. The source material was PBMCs or a T cell subset sorted from them (not recorded which). The TCR comes from an adult woman who had mild COVID-19 (a few samples of this study predate the infection). Cell type and time point are not known. This rearrangement joins TRBV27 to TRBJ2-7; 8 bases align to TRBD1. The CDR3 here is CASSSTDRAAEQYF. The CDR3, as DNA: TGTGCCAGCAGCAGCACGGACAGGGCGGCCGAGCAGTACTTC.